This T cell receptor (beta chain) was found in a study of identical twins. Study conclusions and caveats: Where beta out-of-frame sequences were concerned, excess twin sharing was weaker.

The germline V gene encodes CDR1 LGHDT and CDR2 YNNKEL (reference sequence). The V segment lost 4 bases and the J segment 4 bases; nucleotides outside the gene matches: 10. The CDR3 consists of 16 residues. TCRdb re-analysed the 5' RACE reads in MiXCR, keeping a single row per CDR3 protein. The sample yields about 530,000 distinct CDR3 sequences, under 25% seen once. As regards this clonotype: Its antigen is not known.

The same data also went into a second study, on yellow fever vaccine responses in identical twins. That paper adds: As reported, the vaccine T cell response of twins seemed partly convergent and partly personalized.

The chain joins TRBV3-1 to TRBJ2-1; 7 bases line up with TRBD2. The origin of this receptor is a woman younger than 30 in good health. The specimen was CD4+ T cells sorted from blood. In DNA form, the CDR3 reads TGTGCCAGCAGCCGGAGCCGGGACTATCCATACAATGAGCAGTTCTTC. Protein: CASSRSRDYPYNEQFF.